This T cell receptor (beta chain) originates from a study of T and B cells in COVID-19 patients. Study overall: Median age was approximately 33 years in the recovered cohort and about 67 years in the active-infection cohort.

V dropped 5 bases and J dropped 3 bases, with 7 bases sitting between them. The CDR3 has 12 residues. Germline V gives CDR1 LNHDA, CDR2 SQIVND (reference sequence). Notes on this clonotype: Antigen specificity is unknown.

TRB was amplified from approximately 250-500 ng of blood genomic DNA. Study-level points and caveats: Early severe-case samples and blood from mildly ill patients during symptoms were in short supply. The recovered cohort had thousands of exclusive TCR clusters, including some 33 low generation probability clusters. In COVID-19 patients, T cell receptor beta variable and joining gene use was reportedly strongly skewed.

BIOMED2 TRB-A/B primer pools were used in multiplex TRB PCR. TCRdb processed the multiplex PCR reads anew with MiXCR; each CDR3 protein has one entry. This sample has some 15,000 distinct CDR3 sequences; roughly 29% occur once, and the top ten carry about 1.2%. This clonotype originated in a human donor who had recovered from COVID-19. The rearrangement links TRBV19 to TRBJ1-1; no firm D call. The specimen sequenced was blood. This CDR3 reads CASSSRHTEAFF. The CDR3 DNA sequence: TGTGCCAGTAGTTCGCGTCACACTGAAGCTTTCTTT.